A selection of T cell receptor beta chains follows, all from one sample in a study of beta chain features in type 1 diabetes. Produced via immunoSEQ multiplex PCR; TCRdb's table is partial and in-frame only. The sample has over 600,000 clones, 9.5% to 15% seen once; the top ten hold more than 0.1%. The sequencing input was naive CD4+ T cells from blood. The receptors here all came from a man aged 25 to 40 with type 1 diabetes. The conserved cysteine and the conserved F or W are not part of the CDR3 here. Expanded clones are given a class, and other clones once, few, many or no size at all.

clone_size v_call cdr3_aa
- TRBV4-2 ASSQVTSSGANVLT
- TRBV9 ASSVGVSYEQY
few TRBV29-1 SVGGQDTYGYT
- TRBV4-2 ASSQEGLAGPTDTQY
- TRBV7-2 ASSSGLAGRYEQF
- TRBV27 ASSLTWGQETQY
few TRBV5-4 ASSSGRWGYT
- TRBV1 TSSQEKSETQY
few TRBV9 ASSPGVAAEPQH
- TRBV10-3 ASRTSGDQETQY
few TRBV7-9 ASSLGAGNSNQPQH
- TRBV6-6 ASSYSEAGGPETQY
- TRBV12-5 ASGSFGHTGELF
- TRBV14 ASSQRGESPS